Sequencing of this T cell receptor (beta chain) was carried out in a study of cytomegalovirus exposure and HLA in healthy donors. Remarks on this clone: Its antigen is unidentified.

Broader study findings: When presence/absence was analysed, sequencing depth was taken to be roughly uniform across donors. Several V segments, TRBV6-2 and TRBV6-3 among them, could not be told apart and were dropped.

It was with 60 Vbeta and 13 Jbeta primers that the PCR ran. Per the original methods: An analysis that came later counted 80 million or so unique TCR beta chains, 10 million to 12 million shared. Here immunoSEQ multiplex PCR was the method, and the copy in TCRdb shows in-frame clones only, minus some. That table furnishes V, J and clone size, whereas the DNA furnished D and trimming. The sample yields over 90,000 clones, 64% seen once. CDR1 and CDR2 from the germline V gene are MDHEN and SYDVKM. The CDR3 has 14 amino acids. V was pared by 8 bases and J by 1 base, with 11 bases between. The specimen sequenced was PBMCs. The chain couples TRBV28 to TRBJ2-2; D is possibly TRBD1 (6 bases). The TCR sequence derives from a man between 60 and 75 years old in good health and CMV-seronegative. DNA of the CDR3: TGTGCCAGCCTGCTAGGGGGGAACACCGGGGAGCTGTTTTTT. As protein: CASLLGGNTGELFF.